This TCR beta chain was sequenced during a study of T cells after yellow fever vaccination. Study-wide context: Fractions low in cell number were prepared with SMART-Seq v4 Ultra Low Input. General study findings and limits: Reappearance after the booster was seen for most primary-vaccination clones, at 95% to 97% CD4 and 70% to 90% CD8. The presence of abundant clonotypes contaminating from the bulk population was possible in FACS-sorted repertoires.

A process of 5'RACE template switching, which added a universal primer site and UMIs, was used to make TCR cDNA. One entry per CDR3 protein, called by TCRdb with MiXCR from the 5' RACE reads. The sample consists of about 360,000 distinct CDR3 sequences, 6.2% of them appearing once. The V gene's germline CDR1 is DFQATT and CDR2 SNEGSKA (reference sequence). The CDR3 has 12 amino acids. V dropped 5 bases and J dropped 5 bases, with 13 bases sitting between them. This clonotype was detected only a few times. Its antigen remains unidentified. This chain joins TRBV20-1 and TRBJ2-7; D uncertain. The sequence was obtained from a man aged 30 to 45 who received the YFV17D yellow fever vaccine. This specimen consisted of PBMCs, obtained 5 days after the yellow fever booster vaccination. The DNA of the CDR3 is TGCAGTGCTGTTGACCGATCGGACGAGCAGTACTTC. This translates into CSAVDRSDEQYF.